The 30 T cell receptor beta chains in this list originate from one sample, sequenced in a study of cytomegalovirus exposure and HLA in healthy donors. The PCR was carried out with 60 Vbeta primers and 13 Jbeta primers. Sequencing was performed with immunoSEQ multiplex PCR; in TCRdb, only in-frame clones are kept and a portion is missing. The sample records about 120,000 clones, roughly 80% being singletons. Sequencing was carried out using PBMCs. The receptor source for this set is a female donor in good health and CMV-seronegative.

Note on this clone: Mismatch with germline at one junction end may stem from a read error. V and J are TRBV7-9 and TRBJ2-5, with unresolved D. This CDR3 has 12 residues. Germline values: CDR1 SEHNR, CDR2 FQNEAQ (reference sequence). The CDR3 coding sequence is TGTTCCAGCAGCTTAGTAGCAGAGACCCAGTACTTC. The encoded protein is CSSSLVAETQYF.

This clone was found a few times. This chain links TRBV4-3 with TRBJ1-2; 9 bases are shared with TRBD1. Germline CDR1 and CDR2: LGHNA and YSLEER. J was trimmed by 6 bases and V by 0 bases; bases with no gene match: 11. This CDR3 comprises 17 residues. Written as DNA, the CDR3 is TGCGCCAGCAGCCAAGATTGGTTAGGGACAGGGTATAATGGCTACACCTTC. This codes for CASSQDWLGTGYNGYTF.

The rearrangement links TRBV2 to TRBJ1-1; possible D gene TRBD1, 6 bases. Trimming removed 2 bases from V and 4 bases from J, with 20 bases in between. The CDR3 sequence is 17 residues long. The germline CDR1 and CDR2 sequences are SNHLY and FYNNEI. For the CDR3, the DNA is TGTGCCAGCAGTGAAAACCCCCTTTTCGACAGGAGCACTGAAGCTTTCTTT. As protein: CASSENPLFDRSTEAFF.

The CDR3 DNA reads as TGTGCCAGCAGCTTAGGGCCCTCTCGACAGGACTCTGGGGCCAACGTCCTGACTTTC. Translating gives CASSLGPSRQDSGANVLTF. The rearrangement links TRBV7-3 to TRBJ2-6; D is perhaps TRBD1 (6 bases). Germline V gene lookup returns CDR1 SGHTA and CDR2 FQGTGA. V gave up 2 bases and J gave up 0 bases, with 17 bases separating them. The CDR3 consists of 19 residues.

The chain uses TRBV30 and TRBJ1-2; D gene uncertain. The CDR3 is made up of 13 amino acids. V lost 8 bases to trimming and J lost 4 bases, with 17 bases between them. CDR1 and CDR2 from the germline V gene are GTSNPN and SVGIG (reference sequence). CDR3 in DNA: TGTGCCGCGGACTTGTTGGAGGTCTATGGCTACACCTTC. It encodes CAADLLEVYGYTF.

This chain links TRBV11-2 with TRBJ2-3, with 12 positions matching TRBD2. CDR1 is SGHAT and CDR2 is FQNNGV in the germline V gene. CDR3 length equals 16 residues. V lost 3 bases to trimming and J lost 3 bases; unmatched junction nucleotides: 4. The CDR3 sequence is CASSFTSGGWTDTQYF. Written as DNA, the CDR3 is TGTGCCAGCAGCTTCACTAGCGGGGGGTGGACAGATACGCAGTATTTT.

This clone was counted only a few times. This rearrangement joins TRBV7-6 to TRBJ2-5; 8 bases fit TRBD2. The CDR3 has 15 amino acids. Germline CDR1 is SGHVS and CDR2 is FNYEAQ. The trim removed 2 bases at V and 5 bases at J, leaving 7 bases unmatched. The CDR3 DNA reads as TGTGCCAGCAGCTTATTCGAGACTAGCGTTGAGACCCAGTACTTC. Translating it yields CASSLFETSVETQYF.

V and J are TRBV19 and TRBJ1-1, with TRBD1 matching 9 bases. After removal of 7 bases from V and 7 bases from J, the junction contained 7 bases not matched to a gene. The CDR3 length is 13 residues. The germline CDR1 and CDR2 sequences are LNHDA and SQIVND (reference sequence). CDR3 nucleotides: TGTGCCAGTAAGGGGACAGGGTCCAATGAAGCTTTCTTT. As protein: CASKGTGSNEAFF.

This clone was counted a few times. The chain links TRBV5-1 to TRBJ2-3; 12 bases are shared with TRBD2. Germline-derived CDR1 and CDR2 are SGHRS and YFSETQ. The J segment lost 6 bases and the V segment lost 1 base, leaving 6 bases of the junction unmatched. The CDR3 spans 16 residues. The CDR3 DNA sequence: TGCGCCAGCAGCTTGTCTAGGACTAGCGGGACGGATACGCAGTATTTT. This sequence encodes CASSLSRTSGTDTQYF.

J is TRBJ2-3 and V is TRBV25-1; 7 positions match TRBD2. V trimming: 8 bases; J trimming: 6 bases; junction bases outside the gene matches: 8. CDR3 length equals 13 residues. CDR1 and CDR2 from the germline V gene are MGHDK and SYGVNS. This CDR3 is CASGTGGTDTQYF. In DNA form, the CDR3 reads TGTGCCAGCGGAACCGGGGGGACCGATACGCAGTATTTT.

The CDR3: CASSLRARTRMNTEAFF. As DNA, the CDR3 is TGTGCCAGCAGCTTGCGGGCCAGGACCCGAATGAACACTGAAGCTTTCTTT. The V gene is TRBV11-2, the J gene TRBJ1-1; no clear D. Trimming cost V 3 bases and J 0 bases, with 17 bases left between them. CDR3 length: 17 residues. Germline V gene data show CDR1 as SGHAT and CDR2 as FQNNGV. The complete variable domain, with remaining parts taken from reference TRBV11-2 and TRBJ1-1, reads EAGVAQSPRYKIIEKRQSVAFWCNPISGHATLYWYQQILGQGPKLLIQFQNNGVVDDSQLPKDRFSAERLKGVDSTLKIQPAKLEDSAVYLCASSLRARTRMNTEAFFGQGTRLTVV.

This chain joins TRBV7-9 and TRBJ1-1; D gene unclear. The CDR3 length is 14 residues. Trimming took off 5 bases at V and 1 base at J, with 11 bases between the two ends. The germline V gene has CDR1 SEHNR and CDR2 FQNEAQ (reference sequence). The CDR3 is CASSDTAGNTEAFF. As DNA, the CDR3 is TGTGCCAGCAGCGACACCGCGGGGAACACTGAAGCTTTCTTT.

This clone was counted a few times. This chain uses TRBV7-2 with TRBJ1-4; no definite D call. The CDR3 is made up of 16 amino acids. With 6 bases removed from V and 7 bases from J, the gap between germline ends came to 21 bases. The germline CDR1 and CDR2 sequences are SGHTA and FQGNSA. CDR3 bases: TGTGCCAGCAGTAGGCAGCCCAGTGCGTCGGGTGAAAAACTGTTTTTT. It encodes CASSRQPSASGEKLFF. Looking up the rest from reference TRBV7-2 and TRBJ1-4 gives the full variable domain: GAGVSQSPSNKVTEKGKDVELRCDPISGHTALYWYRQSLGQGLEFLIYFQGNSAPDKSGLPSDRFSAERTGGSVSTLTIQRTQQEDSAVYLCASSRQPSASGEKLFFGSGTQLSVL.

Only a few counts were recorded for this clone. This chain connects TRBV6-6 to TRBJ2-1; no definite D call. The ends were cut back, 3 bases at V and 7 bases at J, with 13 bases in the middle. CDR1 and CDR2 (germline): MNHNY, SVGAGI (reference sequence). CDR3 size: 14 residues. The DNA for the CDR3 is TGTGCCAGCAGTTATCATGAGTCGAATAATGAGCAGTTCTTC. Amino acids: CASSYHESNNEQFF.

Note on this clone: One end of the junction is discordant with germline, which a read error may explain. This chain joins TRBV28 and TRBJ1-4; no reliable D call. The CDR3 is made up of 13 amino acids. In germline, CDR1 is MDHEN, CDR2 SYDVKM. As DNA, the CDR3 is TGTGCCAGCAGTTTAAGAGGGTTTTATTCCCCTAATTTT. This gives the protein CASSLRGFYSPNF.

The chain uses TRBV13 and TRBJ2-3; 13 bases match TRBD2. V lost 5 bases and J lost 3; bases outside the gene matches: 2. CDR1 PRHDT and CDR2 FYEKMQ come from the germline V gene (reference sequence). The CDR3 has 15 amino acids. CDR3 bases: TGTGCCAGCAGCAAGACTAGCGGGGGGACAGATACGCAGTATTTT. This codes for CASSKTSGGTDTQYF. The variable domain in full, with the rest retrieved from reference TRBV13 and TRBJ2-3, is AAGVIQSPRHLIKEKRETATLKCYPIPRHDTVYWYQQGPGQDPQFLISFYEKMQSDKGSIPDRFSAQQFSDYHSELNMSSLELGDSALYFCASSKTSGGTDTQYFGPGTRLTVL.

This rearrangement joins TRBV13 to TRBJ1-1; a possible D gene is TRBD1 (6 bases). There are 13 residues in the CDR3. Germline-derived CDR1 and CDR2 are PRHDT and FYEKMQ (reference sequence). V dropped 6 bases and J dropped 10 bases, with 18 bases sitting between them. DNA of the CDR3: TGTGCCAGCAGACAACAGGGAAGGGTGGCAGCTTTCTTT. Translating it yields CASRQQGRVAAFF.

This rearrangement joins TRBV18 to TRBJ2-3; no clear D gene. CDR1 is KGHSH and CDR2 is LQKENI in the germline V gene. The CDR3 runs 12 residues. The V and J ends lost 3 bases and 6 bases respectively, with 7 bases between them. The CDR3 DNA sequence: TGTGCCAGCTCACCCGAGGTGGATACGCAGTATTTT. Encoded protein: CASSPEVDTQYF.

The genes are TRBV7-2 and TRBJ1-4; 11 bases match TRBD1. The germline V gene has CDR1 SGHTA and CDR2 FQGNSA. Trimming removed 3 bases from V and 6 bases from J; junction bases left unmatched: 6. CDR3 length equals 16 residues. The CDR3 DNA is TGTGCCAGCAGCTTCACTCCGGGACAGGGGGATGAAAAACTGTTTTTT. Its protein is CASSFTPGQGDEKLFF. Supplemented by reference TRBV7-2 and TRBJ1-4, the full variable domain reads GAGVSQSPSNKVTEKGKDVELRCDPISGHTALYWYRQSLGQGLEFLIYFQGNSAPDKSGLPSDRFSAERTGGSVSTLTIQRTQQEDSAVYLCASSFTPGQGDEKLFFGSGTQLSVL.

The gene calls are TRBV23-1 and TRBJ1-1; 7 bases agree with TRBD1. TRBV23-1 is flagged as an ORF with uncertain function. The CDR3 has 10 residues. V lost 8 bases, J lost 11 bases, and 5 bases stayed unmatched. CDR3 in amino acids: CASSRGMAFF. CDR3 DNA: TGCGCCAGCTCCAGGGGGATGGCTTTCTTT.

CDR3 in amino acids: CASSLKQGAGYGYTF. CDR3 coding DNA: TGCGCCAGCAGCTTAAAACAGGGGGCTGGTTATGGCTACACCTTC. V and J are TRBV5-1 and TRBJ1-2; TRBD1 aligns across 9 bases. The germline CDR1 and CDR2 sequences are SGHRS and YFSETQ. After removal of 2 bases from V and 5 bases from J, the junction contained 7 bases not matched to a gene. This CDR3 is built from 15 residues.

The chain is built from TRBV2 and TRBJ1-2, with D possibly TRBD1 on 6 matching bases. V lost 2 bases to trimming and J lost 7 bases, with 8 bases between them. CDR3 size: 12 residues. Germline values: CDR1 SNHLY, CDR2 FYNNEI. The CDR3 nucleotides are TGTGCCAGCAGTGAAAGGGGGACTGGCTACACCTTC. It translates to CASSERGTGYTF.

The V and J genes are TRBV5-5 and TRBJ1-2; the D gene is possibly TRBD1 (5 bases). Trimming took 4 bases from V and 7 from J, leaving 17 bases between them. The CDR3 covers 14 residues. CDR1 is SGHKS and CDR2 is YYEKEE in the germline V gene (reference sequence). The CDR3 region is CASSPGQGPSGYTF. CDR3 nucleotides: TGTGCCAGCAGCCCCGGCCAGGGTCCGTCTGGCTACACCTTC.

J is TRBJ2-5 and V is TRBV5-1, with 7 bases matching TRBD2. This CDR3 has 14 residues. Trimming took 6 bases from V and 5 from J; bases not matched to a gene: 10. Germline V CDR1 and CDR2: SGHRS, YFSETQ. The CDR3 loop reads CASTLSGGTETQYF. The CDR3 coding sequence is TGCGCCAGCACCCTATCCGGGGGGACGGAGACCCAGTACTTC.

V usage is TRBV29-1 and J usage is TRBJ2-1, with 8 bases identical to TRBD2. The CDR3 totals 14 residues. J gave up 6 bases and V 8 bases, and 12 bases lay outside the gene matches. From germline, CDR1 is SQVTM and CDR2 ANQGSEA. In DNA, the CDR3 is TGCAGCTCTGGAGCGGGGGCAATGGGCAATGAGCAGTTCTTC. It encodes CSSGAGAMGNEQFF.

The table lists this clone with a few counts. V usage is TRBV2 and J usage is TRBJ2-2; 10 bases fit TRBD1. With V trimmed by 6 bases and J by 0 bases, 1 base remained unmatched. The CDR3 sequence is 15 residues long. The germline V gene has CDR1 SNHLY and CDR2 FYNNEI. This chain's CDR3 is CASRGQGANTGELFF. CDR3 DNA sequence: TGTGCCAGCAGAGGACAGGGGGCGAACACCGGGGAGCTGTTTTTT.

J is TRBJ1-2 and V is TRBV7-9; D not certain. The V and J ends lost 6 bases and 8 bases respectively, with 25 bases between them. This CDR3 spans 16 amino acids. Germline CDR1 reads SEHNR; CDR2 reads FQNEAQ (reference sequence). CDR3 sequence reads: CASSLPAGTTGSGYTF. CDR3 sequence (DNA): TGTGCCAGCAGTCTACCGGCGGGAACCACGGGTTCAGGCTACACCTTC.

This chain links TRBV7-2 with TRBJ2-5; D is unresolved. The CDR3 is made up of 16 amino acids. CDR1 is SGHTA, CDR2 FQGNSA, per germline. Trimming took 7 bases from V and 2 from J, leaving 20 bases between them. The CDR3 sequence: CASTPIAPILQETQYF. CDR3 nucleotide sequence: TGTGCCAGCACCCCCATCGCGCCGATCCTTCAAGAGACCCAGTACTTC.

A word on this clone: One end of the junction does not line up with germline, which may come from a read error. The V and J genes are TRBV27 and TRBJ2-3; 9 bases are shared with TRBD2. CDR1 and CDR2 (germline): MNHEY, SMNVEV (reference sequence). CDR3 length equals 18 residues. CDR3 DNA sequence: TGTGCCGGCAGTCCCCGATGGCGGGCGGGGGGGGCAGCAGATACGCAGTATTTT. It specifies CAGSPRWRAGGAADTQYF.

This clone appeared once. This chain joins TRBV10-1 and TRBJ2-7, with 9 bases fitting TRBD2. This CDR3 is 14 amino acids long. Germline values: CDR1 WNHNN, CDR2 SYGVQD (reference sequence). J gave up 5 bases and V 8 bases, and 10 bases lay outside the gene matches. The chain's CDR3 is CASGLRTSVHEQYF. As DNA, the CDR3 is TGCGCCAGCGGCTTACGGACTAGCGTACACGAGCAGTACTTC.